This T cell receptor beta chain was sequenced in a study of T cell changes during pregnancy in multiple sclerosis. The CDR3 has 14 residues. V was shortened by 5 bases and J by 0 bases, with 10 bases between the two germline ends. Germline CDR1 and CDR2: SGHVS and FNYEAQ. This clone showed up just once. The method was immunoSEQ multiplex PCR; TCRdb's version includes in-frame clones alone and lacks a portion of them. The sample lists 45,000 to 60,000 clones; 85% to 95% were seen once. The specimen was CD4+ T cells from peripheral blood mononuclear cells, collected in the third trimester of pregnancy. The chain uses TRBV7-6 and TRBJ1-1; D is ambiguous. The receptor was isolated from a female donor with multiple sclerosis, enrolled in a pregnancy study. CDR3 coding DNA: TGTGCCAGCAGCCCCAGAATCATGAACACTGAAGCTTTCTTT. This gives the protein CASSPRIMNTEAFF.